This T cell receptor (beta chain) was sequenced during a study of T cells after yellow fever vaccination. CDR1 and CDR2 (germline): SGHTA, FQGNSA. The ends lost 4 bases at V and 8 bases at J; junction bases unmatched: 12. The CDR3 consists of 16 residues. To note about this clonotype: The target antigen is unknown.

MiXCR, applied by TCRdb to the 5' RACE reads, yields one record per CDR3 protein. The table has around 600,000 distinct CDR3 sequences, about 12% seen once. Study outcomes and limitations: A large majority of primary-vaccination clones showed up again after the booster (96% CD4, around 85% CD8).

The TCR sequence derives from a man aged 30 to 39 who received the YFV17D yellow fever vaccine. The chain joins TRBV7-2 to TRBJ2-1; 9 bases are a match to TRBD2. Sequences were derived from PBMCs, sampled on the day of the yellow fever booster vaccination. The CDR3 coding sequence is TGTGCCAGCAGCTCTGGTGTCGCGGGAGGGCTGGATGAGCAGTTCTTC. As protein: CASSSGVAGGLDEQFF. Looking up the rest from reference TRBV7-2 and TRBJ2-1 gives the full variable domain: GAGVSQSPSNKVTEKGKDVELRCDPISGHTALYWYRQSLGQGLEFLIYFQGNSAPDKSGLPSDRFSAERTGGSVSTLTIQRTQQEDSAVYLCASSSGVAGGLDEQFFGPGTRLTVL.